Included here is one T cell receptor beta chain sequence, with context. This sample is part of a study of chemoradiotherapy in HPV16-positive cancers. The assay was immunoSEQ multiplex PCR, and TCRdb's table has in-frame clones only and misses some. The table has 30,000 to 45,000 clones, roughly 78% seen once. The length of the CDR3 is 15 residues. V was trimmed by 6 bases and J by 3 bases, leaving 15 bases between them. Over chemoradiotherapy, repertoires were sampled more than once. This chain uses TRBV6-7 with TRBJ1-5; weak D call: TRBD1 (5 bases). TRBV6-7 is identified as an open reading frame with a role that is uncertain. This sequence was found in a human donor with HPV-associated anogenital cancer. Sample: blood, taken from a patient who underwent chemoradiotherapy. Written as DNA, the CDR3 is TGTGCCAGCAGACTGGACGGGGGAGACAATCAGCCCCAGCATTTT. Translating gives CASRLDGGDNQPQHF.